The 8 T cell receptor beta chains listed next were all sequenced from one sample in a study of blood T cell repertoires in COVID-19. Sequencing used immunoSEQ multiplex PCR; TCRdb keeps in-frame clones, though not all of them. The sample has under 150,000 clones, under 85% seen once. The sequenced sample was peripheral blood. The receptors shown here come from a woman at least 80 years old in a cohort sampled during active or convalescent COVID-19.

This clone is medium-sized within its sample. The chain links TRBV3-1 (or the pseudogene TRBV3-2) to TRBJ1-2, with TRBD1 matching over 10 bases. The CDR3 length is 13 residues. Germline-derived CDR1 and CDR2 are LGHDT and YNNKEL (reference sequence). V dropped 3 bases and J dropped 8; count of bases not matched to a gene: 3. The CDR3 bases are TGTGCCAGCAGCCACGGGACAGGGGAAGGCTACACCTTC. It specifies CASSHGTGEGYTF.

CDR3 amino acids: CASSIRRRNHEQFF. The CDR3 bases are TGTGCCAGTAGTATTCGACGGAGAAACCATGAGCAGTTCTTC. J is TRBJ2-1 and V is TRBV19; D gene ambiguous. This CDR3 has 14 residues. Trimming shortened V by 3 bases and J by 8 bases, and 14 bases separated the two germline ends. Per germline, CDR1 LNHDA and CDR2 SQIVND (reference sequence).

The chain employs TRBV5-1 and TRBJ1-5; D perhaps matches TRBD1 (5 bases). Germline CDR1 is SGHRS and CDR2 is YFSETQ. V lost 2 bases and J lost 1, with 13 bases in between. There are 16 residues in the CDR3. In DNA form, the CDR3 reads TGCGCCAGCAGCTTCGCGGGGGTGTTCAGCAATCAGCCCCAGCATTTT. Its protein product is CASSFAGVFSNQPQHF. Filled out from reference TRBV5-1 and TRBJ1-5, the complete variable domain reads KAGVTQTPRYLIKTRGQQVTLSCSPISGHRSVSWYQQTPGQGLQFLFEYFSETQRNKGNFPGRFSGRQFSNSRSEMNVSTLELGDSALYLCASSFAGVFSNQPQHFGDGTRLSIL.

The gene calls are TRBV18 and TRBJ1-3, with D possibly being TRBD1 (6 bases). CDR3 length equals 15 residues. Per germline, CDR1 KGHSH and CDR2 LQKENI. The V end lost 6 bases, the J end lost 0 bases, and 12 bases lay between the germline ends. The CDR3 nucleotides read TGTGCCAGCTCTCCCGGACAGTACTCTGGAAACACCATATATTTT. Translating gives CASSPGQYSGNTIYF.

The chain has TRBV30 and TRBJ2-1; 10 nucleotides match TRBD2. CDR1 is GTSNPN and CDR2 is SVGIG in the germline V gene (reference sequence). The CDR3 totals 14 residues. Unmatched junction bases numbered 6, after V lost 0 bases and J lost 10 bases. The CDR3 region is CAWSVAGGRREQFF. In nucleotides, the CDR3 is TGTGCCTGGAGTGTAGCGGGGGGGCGGAGGGAGCAGTTCTTC.

The V and J genes are TRBV11-2 and TRBJ2-1, with 12 bases lining up with TRBD2. V shed 4 bases and J 6 bases; nucleotides not matched to a gene: 16. This CDR3 is 19 amino acids long. Germline V gene data show CDR1 as SGHAT and CDR2 as FQNNGV. DNA of the CDR3: TGTGCCAGCAGCTCACAAACACTAGCGGGGGGACCGCCCCGCAATGAGCAGTTCTTC. Its translation is CASSSQTLAGGPPRNEQFF.

The chain employs TRBV19 and TRBJ2-2; 8 bases agree with TRBD2. Germline CDR1 and CDR2: LNHDA and SQIVND (reference sequence). This CDR3 has 15 residues. Trimming removed 6 bases from V and 0 bases from J; junction bases left unmatched: 3. The CDR3 DNA reads as TGTGCCAGTAGACTCGGGGGGGCGAACACCGGGGAGCTGTTTTTT. Translating gives CASRLGGANTGELFF.

This clone was found once. The chain carries TRBV5-1 and TRBJ1-6; 8 nucleotides match TRBD1. Trimming removed 3 bases from V and 8 bases from J; junction bases left unmatched: 4. This CDR3 spans 14 amino acids. CDR1 is SGHRS and CDR2 is YFSETQ in the germline V gene. The chain's CDR3 is CASSSGQDYSPLHF. The CDR3 region has the DNA TGCGCCAGCAGCTCGGGACAGGACTATTCACCCCTCCACTTT. Full variable domain (rest looked up from reference TRBV5-1 and TRBJ1-6): KAGVTQTPRYLIKTRGQQVTLSCSPISGHRSVSWYQQTPGQGLQFLFEYFSETQRNKGNFPGRFSGRQFSNSRSEMNVSTLELGDSALYLCASSSGQDYSPLHFGNGTRLTVT.